This T cell receptor (beta chain) originates from a study of blood T cell repertoires in COVID-19. The protocol was immunoSEQ multiplex PCR, while the TCRdb copy is restricted to in-frame clones and leaves out a portion. The table has more than 300,000 clones, around 91% seen once. CDR3 size: 15 residues. Per germline, CDR1 SGHTA and CDR2 FQGNSA. Losses at the gene ends were 2 bases for V and 7 bases for J; bases not matched to a gene: 5. Material for sequencing was peripheral blood. The sequence was collected from a woman aged 18-35 years who had recovered from COVID-19. This chain joins TRBV7-2 and TRBJ1-6, with TRBD1 matching 7 bases. CDR3 sequence: CASSLSGTENSPLHF. The CDR3, as DNA: TGTGCCAGCAGCTTATCGGGGACAGAGAATTCACCCCTCCACTTT.